Listed below are T cell receptor beta chains from one sample, sequenced in a study of T cells in Graves' hyperthyroidism and ophthalmopathy. From the multiplex PCR reads, TCRdb called clonotypes with MiXCR, one entry per CDR3 protein. The sample carries roughly 200,000 distinct CDR3 sequences, 18% recorded once. The specimen was blood. The receptor source for this set is a man aged 35 to 55 with Graves' hyperthyroidism. The CDR3 runs from the conserved cysteine through the conserved F or W. D genes are given only for firm matches. Expanded clones are given a class, and other clones once, few, many or no size at all.

abundance,j_gene,v_gene,d_gene,CDR3aa,CDR3nt
-,TRBJ2-5,TRBV7-2,TRBD1,CASSPRASWDRKETQYF,TGTGCCAGCAGCCCGAGAGCGTCCTGGGACAGAAAAGAGACCCAGTACTTC
many,TRBJ2-5,TRBV7-2,-,CASSLRGVQETQYF,TGTGCCAGCAGCTTACGAGGGGTTCAAGAGACCCAGTACTTC
many,TRBJ2-7,TRBV5-1,-,CASSLLMGDYEQYF,TGCGCCAGCAGCCTACTAATGGGGGACTACGAGCAGTACTTC
many,TRBJ2-7,TRBV29-1,-,CSVEDLSGYEQYF,TGCAGCGTTGAAGATCTAAGCGGTTACGAGCAGTACTTC
many,TRBJ2-7,TRBV18,-,CASSPQRDEQYF,TGTGCCAGCTCACCACAGCGGGACGAGCAGTACTTC
many,TRBJ2-2,TRBV11-2,TRBD1,CASSLWSGQAATGELFF,TGTGCCAGCAGCTTATGGTCGGGACAGGCCGCCACCGGGGAGCTGTTTTTT
-,TRBJ2-2,TRBV28,-,CASTWQAGPGELFF,TGTGCCAGCACCTGGCAGGCCGGTCCCGGGGAGCTGTTTTTT
-,TRBJ2-5,TRBV2,-,CASTEGLLQETQYF,TGTGCCAGCACCGAGGGACTGCTACAAGAGACCCAGTACTTC
-,TRBJ1-4,TRBV15,-,CATSRAGVGEKLFF,TGTGCCACCAGCAGAGCTGGCGTCGGTGAAAAACTGTTTTTT
many,TRBJ1-2,TRBV20-1,-,CSASRDKVEYGYTF,TGCAGTGCTAGTAGGGACAAGGTTGAGTATGGCTACACCTTC
-,TRBJ1-4,TRBV5-6,-,CASSLEGGDATNEKLFF,TGTGCCAGCAGCTTGGAGGGGGGAGACGCAACTAATGAAAAACTGTTTTTT
-,TRBJ2-1,TRBV6-1,-,CASLRPGYNEQFF,TGTGCCAGCTTAAGACCCGGTTACAATGAGCAGTTCTTC
-,TRBJ2-7,TRBV19,-,CASSISPLALYEQYF,TGTGCCAGTAGTATAAGTCCGCTAGCGTTATACGAGCAGTACTTC
-,TRBJ1-2,TRBV29-1,-,CSVEATGRSYGYTF,TGCAGCGTTGAAGCCACGGGGCGATCCTATGGCTACACCTTC